This T cell receptor (beta chain) was captured by sequencing in a study of T cell repertoires in cytomegalovirus infection. Study in general: Recently identified HLA-C-restricted CMV epitopes and well-studied HLA-B-restricted CMV epitopes were used by the study. A matching HLA type, together with CMV infection, was signaled by public TCR beta signatures.

The CDR3 covers 16 residues. J lost 10 bases, V lost 1 base, and 11 bases had no gene match. Germline V gene data show CDR1 as SGHTA and CDR2 as FQGNSA. On this clonotype itself: Its antigen remains unknown.

One entry per CDR3 protein, called by TCRdb with MiXCR from the reads. The table records hundreds of thousands of distinct CDR3 sequences, roughly a third of them present only once. The chain carries TRBV7-2 and TRBJ2-1, with TRBD2 identical over 9 bases. The source material was cultured PBMCs, sampled from culture after CMV antigen stimulation. This clonotype originated in a human donor in good health (CMV status not recorded). Some clones in this sample may be carry-over from other donors' samples. The CDR3 DNA sequence: TGTGCCAGCAGCTTAGGGCGGGGGGGGGGGAATGGGGAGCAGTTCTTC. It encodes CASSLGRGGGNGEQFF.